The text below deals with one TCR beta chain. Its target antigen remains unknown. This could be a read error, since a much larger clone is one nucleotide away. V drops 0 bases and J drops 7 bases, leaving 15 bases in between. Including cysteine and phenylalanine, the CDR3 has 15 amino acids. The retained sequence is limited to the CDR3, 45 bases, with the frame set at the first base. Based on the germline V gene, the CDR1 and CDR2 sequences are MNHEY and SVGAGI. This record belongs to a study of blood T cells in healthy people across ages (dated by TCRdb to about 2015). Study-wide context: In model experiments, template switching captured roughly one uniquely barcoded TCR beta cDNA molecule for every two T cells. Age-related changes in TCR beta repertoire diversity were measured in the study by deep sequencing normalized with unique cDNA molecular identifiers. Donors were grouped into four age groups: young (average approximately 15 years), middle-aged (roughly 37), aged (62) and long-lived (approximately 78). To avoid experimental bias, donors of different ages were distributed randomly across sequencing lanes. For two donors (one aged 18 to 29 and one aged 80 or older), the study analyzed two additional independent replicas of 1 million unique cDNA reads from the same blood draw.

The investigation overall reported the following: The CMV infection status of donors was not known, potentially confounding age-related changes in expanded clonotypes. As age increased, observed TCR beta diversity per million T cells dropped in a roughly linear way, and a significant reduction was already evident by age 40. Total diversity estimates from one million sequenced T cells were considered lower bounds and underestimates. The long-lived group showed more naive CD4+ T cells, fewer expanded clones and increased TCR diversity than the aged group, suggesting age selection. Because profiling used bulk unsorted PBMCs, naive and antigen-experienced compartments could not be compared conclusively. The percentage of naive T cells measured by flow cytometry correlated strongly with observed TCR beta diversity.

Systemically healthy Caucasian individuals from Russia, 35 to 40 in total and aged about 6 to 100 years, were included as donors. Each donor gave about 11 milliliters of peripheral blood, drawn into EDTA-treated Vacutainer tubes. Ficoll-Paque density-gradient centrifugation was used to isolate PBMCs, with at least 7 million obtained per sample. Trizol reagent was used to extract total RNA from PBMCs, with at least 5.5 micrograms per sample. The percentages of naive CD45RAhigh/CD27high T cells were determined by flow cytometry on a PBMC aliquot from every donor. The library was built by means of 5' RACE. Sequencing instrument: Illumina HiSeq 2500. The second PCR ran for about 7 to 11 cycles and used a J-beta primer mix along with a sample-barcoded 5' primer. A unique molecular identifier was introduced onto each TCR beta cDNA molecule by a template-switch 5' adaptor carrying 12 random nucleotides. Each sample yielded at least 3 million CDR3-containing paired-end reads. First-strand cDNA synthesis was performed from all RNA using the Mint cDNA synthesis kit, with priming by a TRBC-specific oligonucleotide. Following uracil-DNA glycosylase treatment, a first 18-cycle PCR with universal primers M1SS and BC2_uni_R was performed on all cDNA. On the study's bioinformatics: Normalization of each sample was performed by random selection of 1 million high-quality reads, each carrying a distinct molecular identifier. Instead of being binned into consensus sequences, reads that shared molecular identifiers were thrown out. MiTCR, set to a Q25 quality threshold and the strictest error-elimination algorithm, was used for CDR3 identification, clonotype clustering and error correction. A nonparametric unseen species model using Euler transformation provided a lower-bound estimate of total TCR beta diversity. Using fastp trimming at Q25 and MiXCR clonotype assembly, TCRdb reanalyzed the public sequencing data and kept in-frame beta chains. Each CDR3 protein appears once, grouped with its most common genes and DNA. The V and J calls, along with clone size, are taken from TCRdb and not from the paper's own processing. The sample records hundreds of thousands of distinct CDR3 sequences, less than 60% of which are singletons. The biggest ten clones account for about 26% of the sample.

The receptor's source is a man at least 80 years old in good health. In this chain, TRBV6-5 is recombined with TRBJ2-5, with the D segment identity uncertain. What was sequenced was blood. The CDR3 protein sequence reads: CASSYSSRRLGTQYF. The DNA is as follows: TGTGCCAGCAGTTACTCGTCCCGTCGACTGGGGACCCAGTACTTC.